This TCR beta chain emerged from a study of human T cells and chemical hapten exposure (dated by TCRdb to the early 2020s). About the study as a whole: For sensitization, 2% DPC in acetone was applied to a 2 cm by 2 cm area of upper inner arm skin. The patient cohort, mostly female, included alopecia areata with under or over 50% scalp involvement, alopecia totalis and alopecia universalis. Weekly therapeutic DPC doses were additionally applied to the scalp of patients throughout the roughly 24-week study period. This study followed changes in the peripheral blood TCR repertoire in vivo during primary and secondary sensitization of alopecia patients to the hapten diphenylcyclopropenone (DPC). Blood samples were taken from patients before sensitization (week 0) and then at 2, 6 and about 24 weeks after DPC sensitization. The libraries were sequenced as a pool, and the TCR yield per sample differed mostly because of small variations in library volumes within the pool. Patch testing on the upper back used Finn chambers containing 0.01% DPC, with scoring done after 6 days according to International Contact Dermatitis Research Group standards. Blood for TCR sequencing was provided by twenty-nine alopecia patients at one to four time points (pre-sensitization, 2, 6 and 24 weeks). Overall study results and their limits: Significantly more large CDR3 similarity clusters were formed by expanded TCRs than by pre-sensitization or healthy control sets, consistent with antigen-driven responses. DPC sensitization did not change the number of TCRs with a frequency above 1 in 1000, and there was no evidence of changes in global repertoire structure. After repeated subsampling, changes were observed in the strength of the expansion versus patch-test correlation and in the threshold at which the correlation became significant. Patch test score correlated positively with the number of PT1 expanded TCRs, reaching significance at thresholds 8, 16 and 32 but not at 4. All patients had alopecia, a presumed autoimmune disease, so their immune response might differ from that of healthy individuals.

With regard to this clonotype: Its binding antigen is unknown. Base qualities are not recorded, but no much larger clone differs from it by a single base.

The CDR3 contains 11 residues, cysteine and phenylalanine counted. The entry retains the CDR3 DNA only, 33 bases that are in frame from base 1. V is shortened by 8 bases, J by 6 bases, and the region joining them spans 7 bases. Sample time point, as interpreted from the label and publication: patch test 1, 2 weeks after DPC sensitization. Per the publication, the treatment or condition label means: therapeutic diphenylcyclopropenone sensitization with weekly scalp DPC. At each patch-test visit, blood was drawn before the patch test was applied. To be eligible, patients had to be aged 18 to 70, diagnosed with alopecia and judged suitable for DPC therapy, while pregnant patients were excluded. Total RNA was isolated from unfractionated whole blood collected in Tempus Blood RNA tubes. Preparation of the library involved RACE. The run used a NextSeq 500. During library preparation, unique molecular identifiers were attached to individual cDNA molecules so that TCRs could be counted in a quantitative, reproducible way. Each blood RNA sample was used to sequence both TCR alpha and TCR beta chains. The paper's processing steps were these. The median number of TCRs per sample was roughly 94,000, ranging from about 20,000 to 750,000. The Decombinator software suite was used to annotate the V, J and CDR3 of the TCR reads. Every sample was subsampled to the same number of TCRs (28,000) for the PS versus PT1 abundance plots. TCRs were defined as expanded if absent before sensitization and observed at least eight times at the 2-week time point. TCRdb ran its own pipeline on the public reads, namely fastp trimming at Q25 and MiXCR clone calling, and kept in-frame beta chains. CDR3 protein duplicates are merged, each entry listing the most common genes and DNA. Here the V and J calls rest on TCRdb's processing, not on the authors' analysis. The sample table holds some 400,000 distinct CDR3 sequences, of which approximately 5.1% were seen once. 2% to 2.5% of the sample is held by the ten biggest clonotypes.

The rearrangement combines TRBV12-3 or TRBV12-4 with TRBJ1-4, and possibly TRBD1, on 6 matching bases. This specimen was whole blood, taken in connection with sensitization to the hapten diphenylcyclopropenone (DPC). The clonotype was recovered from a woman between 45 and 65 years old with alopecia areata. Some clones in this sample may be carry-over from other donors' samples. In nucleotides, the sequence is TGTGCCAGCGGGACATATGAAAAACTGTTTTTT. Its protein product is CASGTYEKLFF.